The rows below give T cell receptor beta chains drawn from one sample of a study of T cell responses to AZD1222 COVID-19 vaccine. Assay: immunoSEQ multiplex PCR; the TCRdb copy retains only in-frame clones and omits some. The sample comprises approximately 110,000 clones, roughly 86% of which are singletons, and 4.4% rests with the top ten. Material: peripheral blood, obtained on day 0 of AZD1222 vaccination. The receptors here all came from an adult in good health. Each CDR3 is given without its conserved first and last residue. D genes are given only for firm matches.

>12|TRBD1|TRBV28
ATRGQGESDTQY
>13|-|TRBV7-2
ASSSTTGTVYGYT
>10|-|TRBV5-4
ASSDHDNEQF
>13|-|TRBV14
ASSPRAVGNTEAF
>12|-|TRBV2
ASSPDEGLVEQY
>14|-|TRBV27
ASSLNTSPNTGELF
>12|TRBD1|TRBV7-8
ASSTDRGTTEAF
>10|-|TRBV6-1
ASSDITDTQY
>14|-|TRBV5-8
ASSLVSARANQPQH
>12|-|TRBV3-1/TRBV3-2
ASSQVSQPYGYT
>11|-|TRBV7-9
ASSLPGANVLT
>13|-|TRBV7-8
ASSLDRSSGNTIY
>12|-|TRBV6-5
ASSPPFLNHGYT
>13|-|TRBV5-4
ASSLFGHPTGELF
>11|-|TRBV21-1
ASSKLGGCGYT
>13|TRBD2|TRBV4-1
ASSRAASGYNEQF
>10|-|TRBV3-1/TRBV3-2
ASLNGAGEQY
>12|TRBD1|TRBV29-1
SVAQGTGNQPQH
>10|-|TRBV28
ASNPGTYEQY
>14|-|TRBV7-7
ASSPIISGIDTEAF
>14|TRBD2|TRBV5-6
ASSLISGLDEYEQY
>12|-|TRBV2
ASNLRDGRQPQH
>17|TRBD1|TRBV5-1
ASRPGTGIGLATNEKLF
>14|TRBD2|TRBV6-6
ASCRGAGRSTDTQY
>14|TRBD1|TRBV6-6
ASRQPGTVSNQPQH
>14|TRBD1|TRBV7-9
ASSPGTGAGNQPQH
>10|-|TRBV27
ASSPSPYEQY
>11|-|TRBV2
ASSVESYQPQH
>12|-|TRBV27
ASSIRITNYGYT
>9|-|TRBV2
ASSEGGEQY
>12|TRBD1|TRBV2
ASRPTGAYNEQF
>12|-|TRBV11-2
ASSSVPSGNTIY
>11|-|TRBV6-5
ASAGWDNQPQH
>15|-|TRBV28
ASSSTGHHSYNSPLH
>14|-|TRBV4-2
ASSQGPDSGANVLT
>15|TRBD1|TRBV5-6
ASSSGGWDRVVNEQF